Following are 9 T cell receptor beta chains from one sample sequenced in a study of blood T cell repertoires in COVID-19. This table comes from immunoSEQ multiplex PCR, and its TCRdb copy is limited to in-frame clones, with some not included. The sample has under 400,000 clones; around 87% are singletons. Material: peripheral blood. The receptors stem from a woman aged 25 to 39 with COVID-19, enrolled during active disease.

The chain uses TRBV6-5 and TRBJ2-1; 14 bases line up with TRBD2. Germline values: CDR1 MNHEY, CDR2 SVGAGI. This CDR3 spans 15 amino acids. The V segment lost 7 bases and the J segment 9 bases; nucleotides outside the gene matches: 8. The CDR3 DNA sequence: TGTGCCAGCACCGGGACTAGCGGGAGCGGGAGTGAGCAGTTCTTC. It encodes CASTGTSGSGSEQFF.

V usage is TRBV5-4 and J usage is TRBJ1-1; D call uncertain. The V end lost 2 bases, the J end lost 1 base, and 9 bases lay between the germline ends. CDR1 and CDR2 from the germline V gene are SGHNT and YYREEE (reference sequence). The CDR3 contains 14 residues. In DNA form, the CDR3 reads TGTGCCAGCAGCTTTCGAACCGGGAACACTGAAGCTTTCTTT. It codes for CASSFRTGNTEAFF.

The J gene is TRBJ1-4, the V gene TRBV2; D unclear. V dropped 6 bases and J dropped 6 bases, with 23 bases sitting between them. The CDR3 loop spans 17 amino acids. Germline V gene lookup returns CDR1 SNHLY and CDR2 FYNNEI. The CDR3 nucleotides are TGTGCCAGCAGGGACTACGCTGGACGGGTGGCTGATGAAAAACTGTTTTTT. This codes for CASRDYAGRVADEKLFF.

The chain carries TRBV5-3 and TRBJ1-2; unclear D gene. Being an ORF, TRBV5-3 has a function that is uncertain. V was shortened by 1 base and J by 4 bases, with 8 bases between the two germline ends. The CDR3 consists of 13 residues. This chain's CDR3 is CARSLSAGYGYTF. CDR3 bases: TGTGCCAGAAGCTTGTCGGCGGGCTATGGCTACACCTTC.

The chain links TRBV29-1 to TRBJ1-1; no firm D call. The CDR3 is made up of 14 amino acids. CDR1 is SQVTM, CDR2 ANQGSEA, per germline. Trimming took off 6 bases at V and 1 base at J, with 15 bases between the two ends. The CDR3 sequence: CSVPRPPRNTEAFF. DNA for the CDR3: TGCAGCGTACCCCGTCCCCCCAGGAACACTGAAGCTTTCTTT.

This chain uses TRBV7-8 with TRBJ2-3; possibly TRBD2 for D (6 bases). The germline V and J ends were trimmed by 4 bases and 2 bases, with 13 bases remaining between them. CDR1 SGHVS and CDR2 FQNEAQ come from the germline V gene. The CDR3 extends over 15 amino acids. The CDR3 coding sequence is TGTGCCAGCAGCTCCGGAGGGCGGGTCACAGATACGCAGTATTTT. Residues: CASSSGGRVTDTQYF.

The chain employs TRBV5-1 and TRBJ2-1, with D possibly matching TRBD2 (5 bases). Trimming took off 0 bases at V and 3 bases at J, with 10 bases between the two ends. Germline CDR1 and CDR2: SGHRS and YFSETQ. This CDR3 is built from 15 residues. The CDR3 spells CASSLVGGYYNEQFF. CDR3 DNA: TGCGCCAGCAGCTTGGTCGGCGGGTACTACAATGAGCAGTTCTTC.

The chain recombines TRBV14 with TRBJ2-7; 8 bases are shared with TRBD1. After removal of 2 bases from V and 6 bases from J, the junction contained 3 bases not matched to a gene. Germline V gene data show CDR1 as SGHDN and CDR2 as FVKESK. The CDR3 contains 13 residues. CDR3 bases: TGTGCCAGCAGCCAACTTGACAGGGGCGAGCAGTACTTC. Translated, it gives CASSQLDRGEQYF.

This chain uses TRBV5-1 with TRBJ2-3; 8 positions match TRBD1. The J segment lost 14 bases and the V segment lost 4 bases, leaving 9 bases of the junction unmatched. Germline V gene sequence: CDR1 SGHRS, CDR2 YFSETQ. The CDR3 contains 12 residues. The chain's CDR3 is CASSLGQGQLYF. The CDR3 DNA reads TGCGCCAGCAGCCTAGGACAGGGTCAACTGTATTTT. The full variable domain, rest sourced from reference TRBV5-1 and TRBJ2-3, is KAGVTQTPRYLIKTRGQQVTLSCSPISGHRSVSWYQQTPGQGLQFLFEYFSETQRNKGNFPGRFSGRQFSNSRSEMNVSTLELGDSALYLCASSLGQGQLYFGPGTRLTVL.